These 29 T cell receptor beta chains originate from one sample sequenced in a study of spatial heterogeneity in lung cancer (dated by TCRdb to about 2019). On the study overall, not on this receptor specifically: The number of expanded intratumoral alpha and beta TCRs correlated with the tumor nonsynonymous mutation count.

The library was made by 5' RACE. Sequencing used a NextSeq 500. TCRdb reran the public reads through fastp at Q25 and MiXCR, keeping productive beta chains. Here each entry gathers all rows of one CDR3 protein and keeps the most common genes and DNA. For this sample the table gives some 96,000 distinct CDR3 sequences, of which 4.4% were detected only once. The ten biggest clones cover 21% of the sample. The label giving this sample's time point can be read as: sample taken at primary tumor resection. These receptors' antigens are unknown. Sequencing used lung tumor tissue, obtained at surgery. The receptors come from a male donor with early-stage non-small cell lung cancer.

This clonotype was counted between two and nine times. The CDR3 spells CASSFAGTRAYEQYF. Here the CDR3 DNA reads TGTGCCAGCAGCTTTGCCGGGACTAGAGCCTACGAGCAGTACTTC. This chain connects TRBV7-9 to TRBJ2-7, with 8 bases that match TRBD2. The CDR3 contains 15 residues. From germline, CDR1 is SEHNR and CDR2 FQNEAQ (reference sequence). The J segment lost 2 bases and the V segment lost 3 bases, leaving 6 bases of the junction unmatched.

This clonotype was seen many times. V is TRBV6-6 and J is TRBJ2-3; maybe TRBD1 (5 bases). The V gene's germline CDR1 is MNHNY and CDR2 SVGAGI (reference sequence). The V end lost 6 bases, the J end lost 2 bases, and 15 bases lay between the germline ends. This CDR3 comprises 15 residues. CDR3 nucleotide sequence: TGTGCCAGCAGCCCCCCGGCGGACAACACAGATACGCAGTATTTT. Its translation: CASSPPADNTDTQYF.

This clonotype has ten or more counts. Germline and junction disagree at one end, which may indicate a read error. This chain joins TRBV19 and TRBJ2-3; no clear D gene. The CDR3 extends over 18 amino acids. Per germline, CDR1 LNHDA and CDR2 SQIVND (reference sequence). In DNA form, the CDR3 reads TGTGCCAGTAGAATAGTAGGCCCTCCCGGCCCTAGCACAGATACGCAGTATTTT. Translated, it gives CASRIVGPPGPSTDTQYF.

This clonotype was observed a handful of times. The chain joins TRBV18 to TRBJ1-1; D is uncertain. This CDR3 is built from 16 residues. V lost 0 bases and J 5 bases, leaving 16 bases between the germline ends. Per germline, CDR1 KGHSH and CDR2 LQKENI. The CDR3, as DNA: TGTGCCAGCTCACCACCTGGCAGCTCGGCGGAGACTGAAGCTTTCTTT. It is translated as CASSPPGSSAETEAFF. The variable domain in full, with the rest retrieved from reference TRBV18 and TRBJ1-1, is NAGVMQNPRHLVRRRGQEARLRCSPMKGHSHVYWYRQLPEEGLKFMVYLQKENIIDESGMPKERFSAEFPKEGPSILRIQQVVRGDSAAYFCASSPPGSSAETEAFFGQGTRLTVV.

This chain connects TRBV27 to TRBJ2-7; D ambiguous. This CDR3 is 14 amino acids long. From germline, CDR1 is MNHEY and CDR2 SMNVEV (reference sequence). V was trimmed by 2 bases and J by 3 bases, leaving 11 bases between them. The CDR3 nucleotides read TGTGCCAGCAGTTTAACGGACGCGAGCTACGAGCAGTACTTC. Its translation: CASSLTDASYEQYF.

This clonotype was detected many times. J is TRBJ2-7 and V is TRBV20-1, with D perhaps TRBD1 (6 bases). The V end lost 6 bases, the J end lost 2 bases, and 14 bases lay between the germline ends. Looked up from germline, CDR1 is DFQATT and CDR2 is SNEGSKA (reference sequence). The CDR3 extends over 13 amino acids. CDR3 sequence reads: CSARTGIPYEQYF. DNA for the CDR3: TGCAGTGCAAGAACAGGGATCCCCTACGAGCAGTACTTC.

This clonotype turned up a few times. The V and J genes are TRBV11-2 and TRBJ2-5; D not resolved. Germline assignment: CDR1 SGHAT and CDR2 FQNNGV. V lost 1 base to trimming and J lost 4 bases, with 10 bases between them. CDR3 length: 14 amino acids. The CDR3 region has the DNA TGTGCCAGCAGCTTAGTGCGTCGCATAGAGACCCAGTACTTC. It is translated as CASSLVRRIETQYF.

CDR3 region: CASSLRQGRLLETQYF. The CDR3 coding sequence is TGTGCCAGCAGCCTTAGACAGGGAAGGCTATTGGAGACCCAGTACTTC. The rearrangement uses TRBV3-1 and TRBJ2-5; 7 bases fit TRBD1. Germline-derived CDR1 and CDR2 are LGHDT and YNNKEL (reference sequence). CDR3 length: 16 residues. V trimming: 4 bases; J trimming: 5 bases; junction bases outside the gene matches: 13.

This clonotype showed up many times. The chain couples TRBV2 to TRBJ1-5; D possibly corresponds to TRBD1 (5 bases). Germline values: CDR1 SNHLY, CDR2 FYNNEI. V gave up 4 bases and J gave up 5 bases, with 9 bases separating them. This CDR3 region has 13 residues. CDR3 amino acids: CASSVSGDQPQHF. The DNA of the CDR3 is TGTGCCAGCAGTGTCTCGGGGGATCAGCCCCAGCATTTT.

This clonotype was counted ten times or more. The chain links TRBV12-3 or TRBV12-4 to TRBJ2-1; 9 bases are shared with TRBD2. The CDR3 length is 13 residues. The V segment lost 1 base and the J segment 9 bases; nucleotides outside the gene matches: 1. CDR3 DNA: TGTGCCAGCAGTTTAGGCGGGAGGGGTGAGCAGTTCTTC. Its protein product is CASSLGGRGEQFF.

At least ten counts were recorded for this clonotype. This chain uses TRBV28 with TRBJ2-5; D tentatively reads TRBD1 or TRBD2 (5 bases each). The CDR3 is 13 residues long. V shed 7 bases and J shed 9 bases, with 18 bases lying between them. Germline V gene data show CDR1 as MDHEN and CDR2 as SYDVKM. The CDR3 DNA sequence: TGTGCCAGCACCCCCACCGGGACCTTGGCCCAGTACTTC. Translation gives CASTPTGTLAQYF.

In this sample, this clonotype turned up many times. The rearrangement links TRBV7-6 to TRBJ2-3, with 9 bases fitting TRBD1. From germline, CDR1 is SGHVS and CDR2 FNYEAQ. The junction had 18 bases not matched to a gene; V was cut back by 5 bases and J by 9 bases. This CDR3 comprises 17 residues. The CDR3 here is CASSHESTGGGFRTQYF. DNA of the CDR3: TGTGCCAGCAGCCACGAATCGACAGGGGGGGGTTTTCGAACGCAGTATTTT.

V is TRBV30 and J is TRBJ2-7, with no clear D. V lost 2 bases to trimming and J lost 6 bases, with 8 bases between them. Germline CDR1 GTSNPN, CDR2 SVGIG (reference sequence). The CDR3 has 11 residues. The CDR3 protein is CAWSHQSEQYF. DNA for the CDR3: TGTGCCTGGAGTCACCAGAGCGAGCAGTACTTC.

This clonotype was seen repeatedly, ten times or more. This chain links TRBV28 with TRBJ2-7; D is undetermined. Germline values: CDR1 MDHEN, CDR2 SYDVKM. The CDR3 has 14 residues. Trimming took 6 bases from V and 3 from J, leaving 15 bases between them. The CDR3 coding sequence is TGTGCCAGCAGCGTAGGGTCATCAAACTACGAGCAGTACTTC. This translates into CASSVGSSNYEQYF. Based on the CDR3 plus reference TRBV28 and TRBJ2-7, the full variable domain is DVKVTQSSRYLVKRTGEKVFLECVQDMDHENMFWYRQDPGLGLRLIYFSYDVKMKEKGDIPEGYSVSREKKERFSLILESASTNQTSMYLCASSVGSSNYEQYFGPGTRLTVT.

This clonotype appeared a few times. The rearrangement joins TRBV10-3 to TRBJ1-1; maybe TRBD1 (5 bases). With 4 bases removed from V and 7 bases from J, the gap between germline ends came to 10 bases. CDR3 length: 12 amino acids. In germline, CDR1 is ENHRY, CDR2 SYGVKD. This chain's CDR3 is CAISGGGVEAFF. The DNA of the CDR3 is TGTGCCATCAGTGGCGGGGGGGTTGAAGCTTTCTTT.

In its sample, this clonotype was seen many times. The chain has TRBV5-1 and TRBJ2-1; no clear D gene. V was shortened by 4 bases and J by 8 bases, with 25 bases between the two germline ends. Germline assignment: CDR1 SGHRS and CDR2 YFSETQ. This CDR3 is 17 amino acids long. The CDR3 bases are TGCGCCAGCAGCCCCAAAACAATGGCCCTTTATCGATATGAGCAGTTCTTC. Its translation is CASSPKTMALYRYEQFF.

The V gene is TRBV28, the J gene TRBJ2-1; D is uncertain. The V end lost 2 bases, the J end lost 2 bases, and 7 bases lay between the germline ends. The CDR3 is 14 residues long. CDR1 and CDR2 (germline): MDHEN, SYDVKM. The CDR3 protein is CASSLLVPYNEQFF. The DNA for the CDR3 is TGTGCCAGCAGTTTACTTGTCCCCTACAATGAGCAGTTCTTC.

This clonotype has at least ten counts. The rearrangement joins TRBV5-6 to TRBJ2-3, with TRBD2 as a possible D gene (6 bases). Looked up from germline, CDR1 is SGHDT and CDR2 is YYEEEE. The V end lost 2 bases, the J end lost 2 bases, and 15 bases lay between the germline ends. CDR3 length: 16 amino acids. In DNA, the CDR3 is TGTGCCAGCAGCTTCTTGTCTGCGGGACTCACAGATACGCAGTATTTT. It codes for CASSFLSAGLTDTQYF. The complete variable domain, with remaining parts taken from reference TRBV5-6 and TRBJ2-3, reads DAGVTQSPTHLIKTRGQQVTLRCSPKSGHDTVSWYQQALGQGPQFIFQYYEEEERQRGNFPDRFSGHQFPNYSSELNVNALLLGDSALYLCASSFLSAGLTDTQYFGPGTRLTVL.

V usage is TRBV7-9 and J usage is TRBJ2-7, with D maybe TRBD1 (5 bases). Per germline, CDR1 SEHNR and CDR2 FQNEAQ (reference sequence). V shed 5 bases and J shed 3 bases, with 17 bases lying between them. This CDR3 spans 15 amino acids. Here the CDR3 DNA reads TGTGCCAGCAGCGCCCCGACAGAGATCTTCTACGAGCAGTACTTC. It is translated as CASSAPTEIFYEQYF.

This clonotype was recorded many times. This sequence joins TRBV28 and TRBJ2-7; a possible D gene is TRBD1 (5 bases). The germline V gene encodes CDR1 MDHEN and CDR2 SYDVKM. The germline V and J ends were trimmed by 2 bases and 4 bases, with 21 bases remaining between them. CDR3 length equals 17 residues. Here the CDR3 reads CASSLNAHRQTEYEQYF. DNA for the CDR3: TGTGCCAGCAGTTTAAATGCCCACCGACAGACTGAGTACGAGCAGTACTTC.

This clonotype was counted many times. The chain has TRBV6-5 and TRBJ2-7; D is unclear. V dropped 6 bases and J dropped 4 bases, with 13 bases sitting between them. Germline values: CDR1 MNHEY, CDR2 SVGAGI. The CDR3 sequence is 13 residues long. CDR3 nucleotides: TGTGCCAGCAGAACAAGTAGGGAATACGAGCAGTACTTC. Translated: CASRTSREYEQYF.

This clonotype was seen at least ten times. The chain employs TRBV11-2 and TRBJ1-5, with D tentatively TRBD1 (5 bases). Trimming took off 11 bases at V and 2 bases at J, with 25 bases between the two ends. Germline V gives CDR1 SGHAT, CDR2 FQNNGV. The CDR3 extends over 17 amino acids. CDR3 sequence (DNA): TGTGCCGGGGCCGGGACTTCCACGACTGGGGGCAATCAGCCCCAGCATTTT. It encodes CAGAGTSTTGGNQPQHF.

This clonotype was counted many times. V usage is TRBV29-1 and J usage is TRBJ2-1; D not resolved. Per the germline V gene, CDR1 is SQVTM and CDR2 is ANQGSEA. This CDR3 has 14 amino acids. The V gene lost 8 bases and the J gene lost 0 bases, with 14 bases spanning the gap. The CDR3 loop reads CSFLAQSSYNEQFF. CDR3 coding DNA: TGCAGCTTCCTTGCCCAGAGCTCCTACAATGAGCAGTTCTTC.

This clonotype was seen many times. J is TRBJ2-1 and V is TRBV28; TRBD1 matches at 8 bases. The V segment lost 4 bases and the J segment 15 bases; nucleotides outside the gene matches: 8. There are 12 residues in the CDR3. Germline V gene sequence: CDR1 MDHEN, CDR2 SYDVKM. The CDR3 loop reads CASSSPGGWGFF. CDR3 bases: TGTGCCAGCAGTTCACCAGGGGGCTGGGGGTTCTTC.

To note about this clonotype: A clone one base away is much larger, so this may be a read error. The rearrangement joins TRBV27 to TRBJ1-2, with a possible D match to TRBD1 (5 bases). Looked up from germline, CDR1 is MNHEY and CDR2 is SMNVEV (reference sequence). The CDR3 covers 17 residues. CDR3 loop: CASSPGSWGRSNYAYTF. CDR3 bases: TGTGCCAGCAGTCCCGGGTCCTGGGGGAGATCTAACTATGCCTACACCTTC.

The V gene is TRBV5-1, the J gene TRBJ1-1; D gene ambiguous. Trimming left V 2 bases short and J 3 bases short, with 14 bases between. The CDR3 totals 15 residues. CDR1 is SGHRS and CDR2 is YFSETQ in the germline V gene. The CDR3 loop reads CASSFSMGGYTEAFF. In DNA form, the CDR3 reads TGCGCCAGCAGCTTCTCCATGGGAGGGTACACTGAAGCTTTCTTT. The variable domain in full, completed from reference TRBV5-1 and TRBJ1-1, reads KAGVTQTPRYLIKTRGQQVTLSCSPISGHRSVSWYQQTPGQGLQFLFEYFSETQRNKGNFPGRFSGRQFSNSRSEMNVSTLELGDSALYLCASSFSMGGYTEAFFGQGTRLTVV.

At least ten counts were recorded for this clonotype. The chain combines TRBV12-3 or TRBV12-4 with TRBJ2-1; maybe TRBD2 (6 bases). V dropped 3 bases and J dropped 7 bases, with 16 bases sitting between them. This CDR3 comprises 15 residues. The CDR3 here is CASSLAGMEGNEQFF. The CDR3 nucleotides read TGTGCCAGCAGTTTGGCGGGGATGGAAGGAAATGAGCAGTTCTTC.

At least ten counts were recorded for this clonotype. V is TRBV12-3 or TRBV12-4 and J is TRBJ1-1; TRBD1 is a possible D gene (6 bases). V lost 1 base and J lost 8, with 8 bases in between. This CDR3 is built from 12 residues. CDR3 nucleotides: TGTGCCAGCAGTTTAGAGGGGACAGAAGCTTTCTTT. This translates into CASSLEGTEAFF.

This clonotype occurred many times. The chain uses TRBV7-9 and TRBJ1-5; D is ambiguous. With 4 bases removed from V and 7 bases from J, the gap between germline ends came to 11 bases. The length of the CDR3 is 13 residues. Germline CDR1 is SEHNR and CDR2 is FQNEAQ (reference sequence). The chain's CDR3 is CASSSDTLQPQHF. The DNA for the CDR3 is TGTGCCAGCAGCTCGGATACCCTCCAGCCCCAGCATTTT.